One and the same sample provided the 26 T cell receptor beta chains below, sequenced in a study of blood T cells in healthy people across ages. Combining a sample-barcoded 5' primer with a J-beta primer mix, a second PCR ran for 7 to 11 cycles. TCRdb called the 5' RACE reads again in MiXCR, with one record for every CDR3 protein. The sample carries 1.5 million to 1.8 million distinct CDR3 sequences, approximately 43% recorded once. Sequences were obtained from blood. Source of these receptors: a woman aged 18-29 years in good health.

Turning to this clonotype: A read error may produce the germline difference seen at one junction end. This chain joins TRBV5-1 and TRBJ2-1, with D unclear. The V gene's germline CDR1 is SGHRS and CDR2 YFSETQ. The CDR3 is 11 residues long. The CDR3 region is CASSLANGQFF. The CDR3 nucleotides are TGCGCCAGCAGCTTGGCCAATGGGCAGTTCTTC.

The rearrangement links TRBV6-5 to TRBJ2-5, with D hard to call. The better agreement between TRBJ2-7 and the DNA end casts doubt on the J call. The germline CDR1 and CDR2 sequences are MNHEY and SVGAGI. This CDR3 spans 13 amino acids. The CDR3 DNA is TGTGCCAGCAGTGACATCGCGAGCTACGAGCAGTACTTC. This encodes CASSDIASYEQYF.

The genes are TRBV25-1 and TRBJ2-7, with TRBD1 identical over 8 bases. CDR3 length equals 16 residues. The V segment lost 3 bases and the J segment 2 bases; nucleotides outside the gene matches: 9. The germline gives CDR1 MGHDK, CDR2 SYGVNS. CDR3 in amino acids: CASSDPRTGRTYEQYF. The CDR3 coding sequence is TGTGCCAGCAGTGACCCAAGGACAGGGAGGACCTACGAGCAGTACTTC.

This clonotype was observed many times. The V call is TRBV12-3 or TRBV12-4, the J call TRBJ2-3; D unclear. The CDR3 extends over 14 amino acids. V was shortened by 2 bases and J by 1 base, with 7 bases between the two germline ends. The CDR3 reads CASSLSQRTDTQYF. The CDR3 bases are TGTGCCAGCAGTTTAAGTCAGCGCACAGATACGCAGTATTTT.

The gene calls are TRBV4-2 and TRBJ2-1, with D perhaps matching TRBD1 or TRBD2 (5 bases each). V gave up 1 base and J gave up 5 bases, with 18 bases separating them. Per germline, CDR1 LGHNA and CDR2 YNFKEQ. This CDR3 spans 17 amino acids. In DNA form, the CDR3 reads TGTGCCAGCAGCCAAGTCTCCTGGGGGTCAAGGCACAATGAGCAGTTCTTC. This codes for CASSQVSWGSRHNEQFF.

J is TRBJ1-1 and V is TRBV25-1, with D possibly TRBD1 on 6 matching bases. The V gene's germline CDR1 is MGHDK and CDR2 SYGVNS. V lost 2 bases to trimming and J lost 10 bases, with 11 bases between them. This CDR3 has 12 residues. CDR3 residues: CASSERGARAFF. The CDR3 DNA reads TGTGCCAGCAGTGAACGGGGGGCCCGAGCTTTCTTT.

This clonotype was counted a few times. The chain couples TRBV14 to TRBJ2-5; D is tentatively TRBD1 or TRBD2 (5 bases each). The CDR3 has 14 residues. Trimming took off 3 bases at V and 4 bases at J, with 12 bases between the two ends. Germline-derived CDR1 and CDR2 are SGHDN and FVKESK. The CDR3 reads CASSQALGAETQYF. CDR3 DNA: TGTGCCAGCAGCCAGGCCCTCGGGGCAGAGACCCAGTACTTC.

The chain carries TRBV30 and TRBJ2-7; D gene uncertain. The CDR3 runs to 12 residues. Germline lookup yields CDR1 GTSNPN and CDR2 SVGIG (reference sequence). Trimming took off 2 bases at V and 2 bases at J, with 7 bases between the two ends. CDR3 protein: CAWSSGAYEQYF. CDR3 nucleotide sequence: TGTGCCTGGAGTTCCGGAGCCTACGAGCAGTACTTC. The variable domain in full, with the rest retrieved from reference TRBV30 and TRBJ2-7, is SQTIHQWPATLVQPVGSPLSLECTVEGTSNPNLYWYRQAAGRGLQLLFYSVGIGQISSEVPQNLSASRPQDRQFILSSKKLLLSDSGFYLCAWSSGAYEQYFGPGTRLTVT.

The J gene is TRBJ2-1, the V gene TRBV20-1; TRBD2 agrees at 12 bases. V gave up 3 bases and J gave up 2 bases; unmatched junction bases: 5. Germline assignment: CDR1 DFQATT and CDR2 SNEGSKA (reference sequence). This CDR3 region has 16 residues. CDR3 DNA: TGCAGTGCTAGCCCCCCTAGCGGGAGGGCCTACAATGAGCAGTTCTTC. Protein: CSASPPSGRAYNEQFF.

CDR3 sequence (DNA): TGTGCCAGCAGCGTAGGTTGGTTACAGGGCGCGCAGTATTTT. Protein: CASSVGWLQGAQYF. The rearrangement uses TRBV9 and TRBJ2-3; tentative D call: TRBD1 (6 bases). The CDR3 has 14 amino acids. Trimming took 0 bases from V and 10 from J, leaving 15 bases between them. In germline, CDR1 is SGDLS, CDR2 YYNGEE.

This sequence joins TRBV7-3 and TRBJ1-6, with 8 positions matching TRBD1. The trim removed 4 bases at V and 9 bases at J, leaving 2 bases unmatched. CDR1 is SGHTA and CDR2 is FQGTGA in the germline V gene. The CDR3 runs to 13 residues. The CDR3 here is CASSSDRGSPLHF. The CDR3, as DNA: TGTGCCAGCAGCTCTGACAGGGGTTCACCCCTCCACTTT.

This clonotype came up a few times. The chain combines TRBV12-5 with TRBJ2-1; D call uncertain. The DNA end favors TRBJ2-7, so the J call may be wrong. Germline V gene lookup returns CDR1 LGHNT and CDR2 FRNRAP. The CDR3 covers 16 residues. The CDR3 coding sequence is TGTGCTAGTGGTTCTCCCGAGGCCAGCTCCTACAATGAGCAGTACTTC. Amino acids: CASGSPEASSYNEQYF.

The CDR3 sequence is CASSPSGLARTRSNEQFF. The CDR3 coding sequence is TGCGCCAGCAGCCCTTCGGGGCTAGCCAGAACTAGATCCAATGAGCAGTTCTTC. V and J are TRBV4-1 and TRBJ2-1, with D tentatively TRBD1 or TRBD2 (5 bases each). The CDR3 consists of 18 residues. Germline V gives CDR1 MGHRA, CDR2 YSYEKL. Trimming took 4 bases from V and 6 from J, leaving 25 bases between them.

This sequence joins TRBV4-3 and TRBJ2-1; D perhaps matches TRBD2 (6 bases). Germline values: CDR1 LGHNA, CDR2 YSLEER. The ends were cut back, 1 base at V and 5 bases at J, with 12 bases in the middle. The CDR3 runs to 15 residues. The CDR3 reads CASSQGTGLNNEQFF. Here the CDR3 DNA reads TGCGCCAGCAGCCAAGGGACGGGACTTAACAATGAGCAGTTCTTC.

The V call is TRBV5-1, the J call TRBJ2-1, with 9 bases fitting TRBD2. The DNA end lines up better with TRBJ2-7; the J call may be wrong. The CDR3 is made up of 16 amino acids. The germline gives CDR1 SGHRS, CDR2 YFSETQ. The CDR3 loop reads CASSTPRLADYNEQYF. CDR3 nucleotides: TGCGCCAGCAGCACTCCCCGACTAGCGGATTACAATGAGCAGTACTTC.

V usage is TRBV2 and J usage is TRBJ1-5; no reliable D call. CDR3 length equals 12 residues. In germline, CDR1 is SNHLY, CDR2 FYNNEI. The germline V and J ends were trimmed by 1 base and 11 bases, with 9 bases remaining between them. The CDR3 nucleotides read TGTGCCAGCAGTGAAGATAGGTATGCCCAGCATTTT. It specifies CASSEDRYAQHF. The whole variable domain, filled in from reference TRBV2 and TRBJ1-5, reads EPEVTQTPSHQVTQMGQEVILRCVPISNHLYFYWYRQILGQKVEFLVSFYNNEISEKSEIFDDQFSVERPDGSNFTLKIRSTKLEDSAMYFCASSEDRYAQHFGDGTRLSIL.

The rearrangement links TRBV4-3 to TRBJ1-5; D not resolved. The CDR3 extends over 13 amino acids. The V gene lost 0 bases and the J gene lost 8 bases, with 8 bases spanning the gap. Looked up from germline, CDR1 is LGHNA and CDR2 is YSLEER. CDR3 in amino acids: CASSQDRGEPQHF. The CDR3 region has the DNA TGCGCCAGCAGCCAAGATCGAGGTGAGCCCCAGCATTTT.

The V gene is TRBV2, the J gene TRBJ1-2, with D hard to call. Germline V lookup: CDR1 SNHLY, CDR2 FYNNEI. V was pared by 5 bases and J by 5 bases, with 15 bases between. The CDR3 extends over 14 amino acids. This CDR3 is CASSQVSTDYGYTF. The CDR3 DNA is TGTGCCAGCAGTCAGGTATCGACGGATTATGGCTACACCTTC.

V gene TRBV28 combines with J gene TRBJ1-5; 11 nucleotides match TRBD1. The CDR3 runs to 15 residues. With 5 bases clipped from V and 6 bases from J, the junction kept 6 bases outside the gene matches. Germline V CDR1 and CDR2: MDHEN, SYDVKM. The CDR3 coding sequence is TGTGCCAGCAGTACGGGACAGGGGGGCGGTCAGCCCCAGCATTTT. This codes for CASSTGQGGGQPQHF.

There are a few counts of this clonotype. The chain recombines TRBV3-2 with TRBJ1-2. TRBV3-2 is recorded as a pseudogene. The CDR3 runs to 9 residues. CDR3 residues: CARVYCYTF. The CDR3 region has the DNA TGTGCCAGGGTCTATTGCTACACCTTC.

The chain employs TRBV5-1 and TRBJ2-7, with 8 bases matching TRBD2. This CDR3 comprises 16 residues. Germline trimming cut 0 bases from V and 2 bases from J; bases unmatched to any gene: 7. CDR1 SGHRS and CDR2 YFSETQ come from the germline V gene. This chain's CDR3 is CASSLEASGRPYEQYF. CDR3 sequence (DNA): TGCGCCAGCAGCTTGGAAGCGAGCGGGAGACCCTACGAGCAGTACTTC.

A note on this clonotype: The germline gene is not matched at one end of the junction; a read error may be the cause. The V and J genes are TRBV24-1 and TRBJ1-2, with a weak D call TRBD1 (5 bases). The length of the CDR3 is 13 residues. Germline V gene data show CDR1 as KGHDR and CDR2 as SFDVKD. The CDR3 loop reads CATSSEGDYGCTF. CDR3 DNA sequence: TGTGCCACCAGTTCTGAAGGGGACTATGGCTGCACCTTC.

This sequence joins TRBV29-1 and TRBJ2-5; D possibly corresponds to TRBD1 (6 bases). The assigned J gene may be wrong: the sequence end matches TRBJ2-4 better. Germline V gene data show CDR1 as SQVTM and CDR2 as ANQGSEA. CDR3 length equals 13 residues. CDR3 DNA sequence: TGCAGCGCTGAGCAGGGGGCCAAAAACATTCAGTACTTC. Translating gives CSAEQGAKNIQYF.

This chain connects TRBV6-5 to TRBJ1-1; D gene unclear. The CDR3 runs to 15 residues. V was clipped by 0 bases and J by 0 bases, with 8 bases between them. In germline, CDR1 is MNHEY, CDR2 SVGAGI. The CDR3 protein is CASSYSKFMNTEAFF. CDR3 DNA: TGTGCCAGCAGTTACTCAAAGTTCATGAACACTGAAGCTTTCTTT.

CDR3: CSVEESPTSRTGETQYF. CDR3 nucleotides: TGCAGCGTTGAAGAGTCCCCCACTAGCCGAACGGGAGAGACCCAGTACTTC. The rearrangement links TRBV29-1 to TRBJ2-5, with TRBD2 as a possible D gene (6 bases). This CDR3 has 17 residues. CDR1 is SQVTM, CDR2 ANQGSEA, per germline. V lost 0 bases and J lost 4, with 21 bases in between.

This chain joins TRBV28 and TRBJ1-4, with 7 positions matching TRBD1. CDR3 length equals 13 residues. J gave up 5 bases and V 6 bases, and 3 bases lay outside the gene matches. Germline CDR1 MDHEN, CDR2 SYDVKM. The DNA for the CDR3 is TGTGCCAGCAGACAGGGGAGAAATGAAAAACTGTTTTTT. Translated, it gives CASRQGRNEKLFF. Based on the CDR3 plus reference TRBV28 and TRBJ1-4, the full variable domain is DVKVTQSSRYLVKRTGEKVFLECVQDMDHENMFWYRQDPGLGLRLIYFSYDVKMKEKGDIPEGYSVSREKKERFSLILESASTNQTSMYLCASRQGRNEKLFFGSGTQLSVL.